The 26 T cell receptor beta chains below were found in one sample sequenced in a study of blood T cell repertoires in COVID-19. TCRdb's copy holds only in-frame clones and misses some; the assay was immunoSEQ multiplex PCR. The sample contains 100,000 to 120,000 clones, 70% to 90% of which appear only once. Sequencing used peripheral blood. These receptors originate from a man aged 40-50 years with acute or convalescent COVID-19.

The chain combines TRBV10-3 with TRBJ2-2, with 9 nucleotides matching TRBD2. The CDR3 has 15 amino acids. Per the germline V gene, CDR1 is ENHRY and CDR2 is SYGVKD. J lost 7 bases, V lost 6 bases, and 9 bases had no gene match. Here the CDR3 DNA reads TGTGCCATCAGCCCCCGCGGGGGGGCCGGCGGGGAGCTGTTTTTT. It specifies CAISPRGGAGGELFF.

CDR3 in amino acids: CASSARTSGVTDTQYF. In DNA, the CDR3 is TGTGCCAGCAGCGCCCGGACTAGCGGGGTAACAGATACGCAGTATTTT. The chain couples TRBV13 to TRBJ2-3; 12 positions agree with TRBD2. The CDR3 runs to 16 residues. The J segment lost 3 bases and the V segment lost 5 bases, leaving 6 bases of the junction unmatched. Germline-derived CDR1 and CDR2 are PRHDT and FYEKMQ (reference sequence).

The rearrangement links TRBV13 to TRBJ2-7, with TRBD2 matching over 7 bases. Trimming removed 3 bases from V and 2 bases from J; junction bases left unmatched: 7. CDR3 length: 15 amino acids. CDR1 is PRHDT and CDR2 is FYEKMQ in the germline V gene (reference sequence). The CDR3: CASSFPGGGAYEQYF. The CDR3 coding sequence is TGTGCCAGCAGCTTCCCGGGCGGGGGAGCCTACGAGCAGTACTTC.

This clone has a single count. J is TRBJ1-2 and V is TRBV4-3; TRBD1 agrees at 9 bases. The CDR3 consists of 16 residues. The germline V gene has CDR1 LGHNA and CDR2 YSLEER. Trimming removed 1 base from V and 5 bases from J; junction bases left unmatched: 8. The CDR3 region has the DNA TGCGCCAGCAGCCAAGGGTCATCAGGACAGGGGTATGGCTACACCTTC. It translates to CASSQGSSGQGYGYTF.

The CDR3 DNA follows: TGTGCCAGCAGGCAGCCTTCCGGGACAGGGCCTTACAATGAGCAGTTCTTC. Its protein is CASRQPSGTGPYNEQFF. The chain couples TRBV7-9 to TRBJ2-1; TRBD1 matches 9 bases. The germline CDR1 and CDR2 sequences are SEHNR and FQNEAQ (reference sequence). The CDR3 length is 17 residues. Trimming cost V 6 bases and J 4 bases; bases outside gene matches: 13.

This CDR3 is CASSLFLDQPQHF. In DNA form, the CDR3 reads TGTGCCAGCAGTTTATTCCTTGATCAGCCCCAGCATTTT. The chain has TRBV27 and TRBJ1-5, with D unclear. Trimming took 1 base from V and 5 from J, leaving 6 bases between them. There are 13 residues in the CDR3. The germline CDR1 and CDR2 sequences are MNHEY and SMNVEV (reference sequence).

The J gene is TRBJ2-7, the V gene TRBV6-5; D is possibly TRBD1 (6 bases). Trimming left V 5 bases short and J 2 bases short, with 10 bases between. The length of the CDR3 is 13 residues. Germline lookup yields CDR1 MNHEY and CDR2 SVGAGI. CDR3 nucleotide sequence: TGTGCCAGCAGTCCCCGGGACACCTACGAGCAGTACTTC. This gives the protein CASSPRDTYEQYF.

The chain recombines TRBV11-3 with TRBJ2-3; 8 bases line up with TRBD2. Trimming took 5 bases from V and 4 from J; bases not matched to a gene: 2. CDR1 and CDR2 (germline): SGHNT, YENEEA. The CDR3 contains 13 residues. For the CDR3, the DNA is TGTGCCAGCAGCCGGGGGGGGGCAGATACGCAGTATTTT. Encoded protein: CASSRGGADTQYF.

This chain uses TRBV7-2 with TRBJ2-7, with TRBD1 matching 7 bases. In germline, CDR1 is SGHTA, CDR2 FQGNSA. V was clipped by 4 bases and J by 3 bases; unmatched bases: 3. The CDR3 is 13 residues long. The chain's CDR3 is CASSYTGVYEQYF. The CDR3 DNA reads TGTGCCAGCAGCTATACAGGGGTCTACGAGCAGTACTTC.

The V gene is TRBV6-6, the J gene TRBJ2-5; D ambiguous. V dropped 6 bases and J dropped 5 bases, with 13 bases sitting between them. The germline V gene encodes CDR1 MNHNY and CDR2 SVGAGI (reference sequence). The CDR3 has 13 amino acids. Written as DNA, the CDR3 is TGTGCCAGCAGCTCCCCGGGTTTTGAGACCCAGTACTTC. Translated: CASSSPGFETQYF.

In DNA form, the CDR3 reads TGTGCCAGCCAGCGGAGTGGCGGGAGCAACATTCAGTACTTC. This sequence encodes CASQRSGGSNIQYF. This sequence joins TRBV5-5 and TRBJ2-4; 7 bases are a match to TRBD2. V dropped 7 bases and J dropped 7; count of bases not matched to a gene: 11. Germline CDR1 reads SGHKS; CDR2 reads YYEKEE (reference sequence). This CDR3 is 14 amino acids long.

V and J are TRBV27 and TRBJ2-5, with D perhaps matching TRBD2 (6 bases). Germline CDR1 is MNHEY and CDR2 is SMNVEV (reference sequence). V was pared by 4 bases and J by 9 bases, with 12 bases between. CDR3 size: 12 residues. DNA of the CDR3: TGTGCCAGCAGTTGGAACGGGGGTCCCCAGTACTTC. It specifies CASSWNGGPQYF.

V gene TRBV19 combines with J gene TRBJ1-4, with D hard to call. The CDR3 spans 12 residues. Trimming removed 6 bases from V and 6 bases from J, with 8 bases in between. The germline V gene has CDR1 LNHDA and CDR2 SQIVND (reference sequence). CDR3 protein: CASSARDEKLFF. Written as DNA, the CDR3 is TGTGCCAGTAGCGCGAGGGATGAAAAACTGTTTTTT. Based on the CDR3 plus reference TRBV19 and TRBJ1-4, the full variable domain is DGGITQSPKYLFRKEGQNVTLSCEQNLNHDAMYWYRQDPGQGLRLIYYSQIVNDFQKGDIAEGYSVSREKKESFPLTVTSAQKNPTAFYLCASSARDEKLFFGSGTQLSVL.

This clone was recorded only once. The chain carries TRBV18 and TRBJ1-4; 7 bases agree with TRBD1. The CDR3 runs 16 residues. Trimming cost V 0 bases and J 3 bases; bases outside gene matches: 4. Germline values: CDR1 KGHSH, CDR2 LQKENI. The CDR3 reads CASSPPNRGANEKLFF. The DNA for the CDR3 is TGTGCCAGCTCACCACCCAACAGGGGCGCTAATGAAAAACTGTTTTTT.

The chain recombines TRBV20-1 with TRBJ2-7, with 7 nucleotides matching TRBD2. Germline V gene lookup returns CDR1 DFQATT and CDR2 SNEGSKA (reference sequence). The CDR3 totals 11 residues. J was trimmed by 9 bases and V by 3 bases; bases with no gene match: 5. CDR3 sequence reads: CSASTGGGQYF. The CDR3 DNA sequence: TGCAGTGCTAGCACGGGCGGGGGGCAGTACTTC.

In this sample, this clone turned up once. V is TRBV10-1 and J is TRBJ2-1; D is unresolved. The CDR3 extends over 14 amino acids. The germline CDR1 and CDR2 sequences are WNHNN and SYGVQD (reference sequence). The V end lost 0 bases, the J end lost 5 bases, and 8 bases lay between the germline ends. The CDR3 sequence is CASSESASNNEQFF. The CDR3 DNA follows: TGCGCCAGCAGTGAGTCTGCGAGTAACAATGAGCAGTTCTTC.

This clone came up once. This chain connects TRBV9 to TRBJ2-3, with TRBD2 matching over 7 bases. The junction had 6 bases not matched to a gene; V was cut back by 0 bases and J by 2 bases. CDR1 SGDLS and CDR2 YYNGEE come from the germline V gene. This CDR3 is 16 amino acids long. The CDR3 nucleotides are TGTGCCAGCAGCGTAGTTGTGGGGGGGAACACAGATACGCAGTATTTT. This translates into CASSVVVGGNTDTQYF.

The J gene is TRBJ1-2, the V gene TRBV24-1; D gene ambiguous. This CDR3 region has 15 residues. V lost 3 bases and J 2 bases, leaving 12 bases between the germline ends. CDR1 is KGHDR and CDR2 is SFDVKD in the germline V gene. The CDR3 nucleotides are TGTGCCACCAGTGATGGCACGACATCCAACTATGGCTACACCTTC. As protein: CATSDGTTSNYGYTF.

V gene TRBV19 combines with J gene TRBJ1-1; no definite D call. The ends were cut back, 3 bases at V and 0 bases at J, with 5 bases in the middle. This CDR3 region has 13 residues. Germline-derived CDR1 and CDR2 are LNHDA and SQIVND (reference sequence). In DNA form, the CDR3 reads TGTGCCAGTAGTATCCAGATGAACACTGAAGCTTTCTTT. This codes for CASSIQMNTEAFF.

The chain couples TRBV2 to TRBJ2-3; perhaps TRBD2 as D (6 bases). V lost 3 bases, J lost 2 bases, and 12 bases lay in between. Germline V gene data show CDR1 as SNHLY and CDR2 as FYNNEI. The CDR3 loop spans 15 amino acids. The CDR3 is CASSEWGDLTDTQYF. Here the CDR3 DNA reads TGTGCCAGCAGTGAGTGGGGGGACCTCACAGATACGCAGTATTTT.

V usage is TRBV5-1 and J usage is TRBJ2-3; 12 bases agree with TRBD1. Germline-derived CDR1 and CDR2 are SGHRS and YFSETQ. The trim removed 4 bases at V and 3 bases at J, leaving 12 bases unmatched. The CDR3 covers 18 residues. The CDR3 loop is CASSVEPPGQGATDTQYF. The CDR3 bases are TGCGCCAGCAGCGTAGAACCTCCGGGACAGGGGGCAACAGATACGCAGTATTTT.

This clone was seen a single time. This sequence joins TRBV11-2 and TRBJ1-6; a weak D match, TRBD1 (6 bases). Germline-derived CDR1 and CDR2 are SGHAT and FQNNGV. The V gene lost 3 bases and the J gene lost 9 bases, with 12 bases spanning the gap. CDR3 length equals 14 residues. The chain's CDR3 is CASSFSGVGSPLHF. The CDR3 DNA is TGTGCCAGCAGCTTCTCAGGGGTTGGTTCACCCCTCCACTTT.

This rearrangement joins TRBV15 to TRBJ2-7, with TRBD1 matching 7 bases. The CDR3 sequence is 14 residues long. V lost 0 bases and J lost 5; bases outside the gene matches: 4. Germline lookup yields CDR1 LNHNV and CDR2 YYDKDF (reference sequence). CDR3 nucleotides: TGTGCCACCAGCAGAGAACAGGGGATCGACGAGCAGTACTTC. It encodes CATSREQGIDEQYF.

The CDR3 bases are TGTGCCAGCAGCCAAGGGCATCCGCAGGAAGCTTTCTTT. Residues: CASSQGHPQEAFF. The rearrangement links TRBV4-2 to TRBJ1-1; no clear D. The CDR3 sequence is 13 residues long. Between the trimmed V and J ends, which lost 1 base and 8 bases, there was a span of 11 bases. The germline V gene has CDR1 LGHNA and CDR2 YNFKEQ.

J is TRBJ2-2 and V is TRBV14; D not resolved. The CDR3 spans 13 residues. Germline CDR1 reads SGHDN; CDR2 reads FVKESK. Trimming removed 4 bases from V and 6 bases from J, with 9 bases in between. CDR3 coding DNA: TGTGCCAGCAGCCTACTCGTCTCCGGGGAGCTGTTTTTT. Protein product: CASSLLVSGELFF.

The chain has TRBV11-2 and TRBJ2-6, with D unresolved. CDR1 and CDR2 from the germline V gene are SGHAT and FQNNGV. The CDR3 consists of 15 residues. Trimming took 3 bases from V and 0 from J, leaving 6 bases between them. CDR3 residues: CASSFTYSGANVLTF. The CDR3, as DNA: TGTGCCAGCAGCTTTACCTACTCTGGGGCCAACGTCCTGACTTTC.